This TCR beta chain was identified in a study of shared clonotypes between healthy human individuals. General observations from the study: The study found about 5% of naive CD4 clonotypes shared across several donors.

The germline V gene has CDR1 SEHNR and CDR2 FQNEAQ (reference sequence). V lost 1 base to trimming and J lost 4 bases, with 9 bases between them. The CDR3 runs 14 residues. Template for every sorted-subset replicate PCR totaled about 0.2 ug DNA, roughly 30,000 T cell genomes. TCRdb's copy holds only in-frame clones and misses some; the assay was immunoSEQ multiplex PCR. The table includes millions of clones, 85% to 95% detected once. Terminally differentiated effector memory CD45RA+ cells were left out of the naive CD8 fraction, which was CD45RO-negative and positively selected for CCR7. The sample holds one count of this clone. Its cognate antigen is unknown.

The origin of this receptor is a man aged 18 to 30 in good health. The V and J genes are TRBV7-9 and TRBJ2-3; no firm D call. The sequenced material came from naive CD8+ T cells sorted from blood. The CDR3 bases are TGTGCCAGCAGCTTAGAAGGATGGGCAGATACGCAGTATTTT. Protein product: CASSLEGWADTQYF.